The 6 T cell receptor beta chains below all came from one sample that was sequenced in a study of blood T cell repertoires in COVID-19 (TCRdb year 2020). Library preparation employed the immunoSEQ multiplex PCR assay. In its TCRdb copy, this immuneACCESS table keeps in-frame sequences only and misses some clones. Where compared with another copy, unresolved V genes explain less than half of these, and the others have no known cause. Within this sample are approximately 440,000 clones, with about nine tenths of them counted one time only. The biggest ten clones account for roughly 12% of the sample. The sequenced material came from peripheral blood. The receptors derive from a woman in her forties or fifties with COVID-19, enrolled during active disease.

This sequence joins TRBV9 and TRBJ1-1, with 12 bases identical to TRBD1. The CDR3 runs to 17 residues. V gave up 0 bases and J gave up 4 bases; unmatched junction bases: 7. Germline V gene sequence: CDR1 SGDLS, CDR2 YYNGEE. This CDR3 reads CASSVAGTGGVGTEAFF. The CDR3, as DNA: TGTGCCAGCAGCGTAGCTGGGACAGGGGGCGTCGGCACTGAAGCTTTCTTT.

This clone showed up just once. V usage is TRBV6-5 and J usage is TRBJ2-5; unclear D gene. Germline V gene data show CDR1 as MNHEY and CDR2 as SVGAGI. The CDR3 length is 15 residues. The V end was cut by 6 bases, the J end by 1 base, with 15 bases between. CDR3 nucleotides: TGTGCCAGCAGCCCGTTACACCTCTCCCAAGAGACCCAGTACTTC. It specifies CASSPLHLSQETQYF.

This clone showed up just once. The chain joins TRBV9 to TRBJ1-2; TRBD1 aligns across 8 bases. Germline-derived CDR1 and CDR2 are SGDLS and YYNGEE. The CDR3 is 15 residues long. V shed 0 bases, J shed 3 bases, and the junction held 4 bases outside the gene matches. CDR3 in amino acids: CASSVGRGRDYGYTF. For the CDR3, the DNA is TGTGCCAGCAGCGTAGGCAGGGGGCGAGACTATGGCTACACCTTC.

This sequence joins TRBV9 and TRBJ1-2; D remains ambiguous. The CDR3 runs 13 residues. The germline gives CDR1 SGDLS, CDR2 YYNGEE. Trimming stripped 4 bases from V and 2 bases from J, with 9 bases between. In DNA, the CDR3 is TGTGCCAGCAGCCCCGCGTCGAACTATGGCTACACCTTC. Its protein is CASSPASNYGYTF.

At least ten counts were recorded for this clone. V usage is TRBV2 and J usage is TRBJ1-6; 7 positions agree with TRBD1. In germline, CDR1 is SNHLY, CDR2 FYNNEI. Trimming at V came to 7 bases and at J to 7 bases, leaving 10 bases not matched to a gene. The CDR3 extends over 15 amino acids. The CDR3 reads CASIVRQGTNSPLHF. CDR3 DNA sequence: TGTGCCAGCATCGTGCGACAGGGAACGAATTCACCCCTCCACTTT.

The chain links TRBV6-5 to TRBJ1-2; 8 bases are a match to TRBD1. This CDR3 has 14 residues. After removal of 6 bases from V and 4 bases from J, the junction contained 7 bases not matched to a gene. Germline assignment: CDR1 MNHEY and CDR2 SVGAGI. The DNA for the CDR3 is TGTGCCAGCAGCCGAGACAGGGGTTCCTATGGCTACACCTTC. The encoded protein is CASSRDRGSYGYTF.